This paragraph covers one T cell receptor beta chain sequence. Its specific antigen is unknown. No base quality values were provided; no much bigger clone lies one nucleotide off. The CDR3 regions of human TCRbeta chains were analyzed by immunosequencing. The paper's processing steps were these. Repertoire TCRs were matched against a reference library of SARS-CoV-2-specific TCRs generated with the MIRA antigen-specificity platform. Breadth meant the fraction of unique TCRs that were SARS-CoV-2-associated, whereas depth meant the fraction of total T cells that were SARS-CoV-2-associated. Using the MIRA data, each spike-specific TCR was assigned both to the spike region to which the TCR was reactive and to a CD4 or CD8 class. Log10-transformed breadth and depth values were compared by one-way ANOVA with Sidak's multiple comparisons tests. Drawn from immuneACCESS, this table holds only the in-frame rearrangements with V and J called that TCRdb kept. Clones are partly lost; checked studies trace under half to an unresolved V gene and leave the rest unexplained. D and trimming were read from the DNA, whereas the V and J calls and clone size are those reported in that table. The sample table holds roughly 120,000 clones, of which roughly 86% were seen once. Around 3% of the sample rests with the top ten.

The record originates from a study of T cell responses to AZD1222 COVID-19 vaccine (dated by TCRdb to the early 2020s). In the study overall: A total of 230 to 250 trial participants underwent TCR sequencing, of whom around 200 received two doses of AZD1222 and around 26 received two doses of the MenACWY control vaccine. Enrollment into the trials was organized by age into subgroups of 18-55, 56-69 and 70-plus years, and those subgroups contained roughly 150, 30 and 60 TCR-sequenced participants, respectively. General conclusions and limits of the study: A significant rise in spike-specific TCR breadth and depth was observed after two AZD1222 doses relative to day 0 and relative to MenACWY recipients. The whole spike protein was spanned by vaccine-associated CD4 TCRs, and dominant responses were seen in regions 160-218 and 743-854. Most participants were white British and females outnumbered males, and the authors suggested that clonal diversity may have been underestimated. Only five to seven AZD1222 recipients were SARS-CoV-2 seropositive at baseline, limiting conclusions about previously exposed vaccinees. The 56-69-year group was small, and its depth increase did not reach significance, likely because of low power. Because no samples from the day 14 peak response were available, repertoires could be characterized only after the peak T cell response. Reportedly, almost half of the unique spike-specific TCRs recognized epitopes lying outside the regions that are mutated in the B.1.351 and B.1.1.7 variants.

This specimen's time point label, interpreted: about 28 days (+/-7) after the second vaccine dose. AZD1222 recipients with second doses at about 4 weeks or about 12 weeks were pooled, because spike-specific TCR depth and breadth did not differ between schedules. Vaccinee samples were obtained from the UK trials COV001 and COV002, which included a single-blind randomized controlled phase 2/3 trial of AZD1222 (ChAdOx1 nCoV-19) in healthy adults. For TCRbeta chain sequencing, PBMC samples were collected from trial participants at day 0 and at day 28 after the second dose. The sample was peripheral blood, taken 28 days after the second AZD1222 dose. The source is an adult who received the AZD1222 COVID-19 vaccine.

The nucleotide sequence reads as follows: TGCGCCAGCAGCTTGGTGGTTCCTTGGGACTACACCTTC. Its translation reads: CASSLVVPWDYTF. This chain joins TRBV5-1 to TRBJ1-2, with the D gene not confidently named. Between the V and J ends, shortened by 0 bases and 10 bases respectively, the junction contains 13 bases. The CDR3, cysteine through phenylalanine, is 13 amino acids long. Only the CDR3 region is kept as DNA, spanning 39 bases read in frame from base 1. The germline V gene sets CDR1 to SGHRS and CDR2 to YFSETQ.